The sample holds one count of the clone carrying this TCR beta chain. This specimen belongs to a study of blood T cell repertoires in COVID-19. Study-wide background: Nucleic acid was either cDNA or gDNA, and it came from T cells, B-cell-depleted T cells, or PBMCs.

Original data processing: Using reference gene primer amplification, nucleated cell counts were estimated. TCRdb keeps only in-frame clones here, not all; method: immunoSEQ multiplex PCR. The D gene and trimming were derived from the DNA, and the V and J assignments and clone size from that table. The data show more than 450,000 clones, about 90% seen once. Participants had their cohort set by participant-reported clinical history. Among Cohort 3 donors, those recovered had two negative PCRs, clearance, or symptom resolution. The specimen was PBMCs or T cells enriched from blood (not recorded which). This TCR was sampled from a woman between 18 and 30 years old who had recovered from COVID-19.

The chain's CDR3 is CASSLGAPGQGDGYTF. DNA of the CDR3: TGCGCCAGCAGCTTGGGGGCCCCGGGACAGGGGGATGGCTACACCTTC. The V gene is TRBV5-1, the J gene TRBJ1-2; 11 bases align to TRBD1. The V gene end was trimmed by 0 bases and the J gene end by 6 bases; junction bases not matched to a gene: 7. Looked up from germline, CDR1 is SGHRS and CDR2 is YFSETQ. CDR3 size: 16 residues.